Shown below are 5 T cell receptor beta chains from a single sample sequenced in a study of blood T cell repertoires in COVID-19. The assay was immunoSEQ multiplex PCR, and TCRdb's table has in-frame clones only and misses some. This sample has 230,000 or so clones, with about nine tenths found just once. The sample comprised PBMCs or T cells enriched from blood (not recorded which). The receptors were sampled from a middle-aged woman with acute COVID-19.

CDR3: CASQVAGNTIYF. DNA of the CDR3: TGTGCCAGCCAGGTAGCTGGAAACACCATATATTTT. This chain joins TRBV6-5 and TRBJ1-3; D gene ambiguous. Germline V gives CDR1 MNHEY, CDR2 SVGAGI. Trimming stripped 8 bases from V and 2 bases from J, with 7 bases between. The CDR3 runs to 12 residues.

The gene calls are TRBV28 and TRBJ1-5; 8 bases agree with TRBD1. Trimming removed 8 bases from V and 5 bases from J; junction bases left unmatched: 17. The CDR3 loop spans 17 amino acids. CDR1 MDHEN and CDR2 SYDVKM come from the germline V gene. CDR3 bases: TGTGCCAGCTCACAGCTCACCGGGACAGGTGACTATCAGCCCCAGCATTTT. It encodes CASSQLTGTGDYQPQHF.

The rearrangement joins TRBV20-1 to TRBJ1-5; 8 bases match TRBD1. CDR1 is DFQATT, CDR2 SNEGSKA, per germline (reference sequence). V lost 3 bases, J lost 6 bases, and 10 bases stayed unmatched. The CDR3 sequence is 15 residues long. Here the CDR3 reads CSASSWTGRAQPQHF. CDR3 nucleotides: TGCAGTGCTAGTTCTTGGACAGGGAGGGCTCAGCCCCAGCATTTT.

The chain links TRBV11-1 to TRBJ2-7, with D unclear. CDR1 SGHAT and CDR2 FQDESV come from the germline V gene (reference sequence). V was cut by 4 bases and J by 1 base, with 14 bases left in between. The CDR3 has 15 amino acids. DNA of the CDR3: TGTGCCAGCAGCTCTAGTAACTACGGATCCTACGAGCAGTACTTC. It translates to CASSSSNYGSYEQYF. The variable domain in full, with the rest retrieved from reference TRBV11-1 and TRBJ2-7, is EAEVAQSPRYKITEKSQAVAFWCDPISGHATLYWYRQILGQGPELLVQFQDESVVDDSQLPKDRFSAERLKGVDSTLKIQPAELGDSAMYLCASSSSNYGSYEQYFGPGTRLTVT.

This chain uses TRBV6-5 with TRBJ1-2; TRBD1 agrees at 10 bases. With 2 bases clipped from V and 8 bases from J, the junction kept 5 bases outside the gene matches. The CDR3 is 14 residues long. Germline V lookup: CDR1 MNHEY, CDR2 SVGAGI. The CDR3 nucleotides are TGTGCCAGCAGTTACACGGGACAGGGGTCCGGCTACACCTTC. It specifies CASSYTGQGSGYTF.